A single sample is the source of the 2 T cell receptor beta chains below, sequenced in a study of blood T cell repertoires in COVID-19. Data came from immunoSEQ multiplex PCR; TCRdb stores just in-frame clones and leaves some out. The top ten clones hold under 1.1% of a sample with around 310,000 clones, around 90% of them seen once. Sequences were obtained from peripheral blood. Receptors were obtained from a woman in her thirties or forties with COVID-19, enrolled during active disease.

This chain joins TRBV6-2 or TRBV6-3 and TRBJ1-1, with a tentative D call TRBD1 (5 bases). The V gene's germline CDR1 is MNHEY and CDR2 SVGEGT. This CDR3 has 17 residues. Trimming took off 2 bases at V and 1 base at J, with 17 bases between the two ends. The CDR3 DNA reads as TGTGCCAGCAGTTACGGGGGGGGTTGGAGATGGAACACTGAAGCTTTCTTT. It translates to CASSYGGGWRWNTEAFF.

V and J are TRBV29-1 and TRBJ2-5; D gene unclear. Germline loops: CDR1 SQVTM, CDR2 ANQGSEA. Trimming stripped 5 bases from V and 1 base from J, with 11 bases between. This CDR3 is 13 amino acids long. The CDR3 loop is CSVPNLIQETQYF. The CDR3 coding sequence is TGCAGCGTTCCTAATTTAATCCAAGAGACCCAGTACTTC.